The sequence of this T cell receptor beta chain was determined in a study of shared clonotypes between healthy human individuals. The CDR3 covers 14 residues. Trimming took 1 base from V and 2 from J, leaving 9 bases between them. Germline CDR1 reads MDHEN; CDR2 reads SYDVKM. A remark on this clone: What it recognizes is unknown.

Study findings and constraints: Naive subsets generally exceeded memory subsets in estimated richness. Collection of samples was limited to blood; tissue repertoires likely differ.

Authors' processing steps: Because ImmunoSEQ provided only junction sequences with no quality scores, the filtering differed. TCRdb keeps only in-frame clones here, not all; method: immunoSEQ multiplex PCR. That table supplies the V and J calls and clone size; D and trimming were determined from the DNA. The sample carries some 660,000 clones, around 73% recorded once. The material sequenced was memory CD4+ T cells sorted from blood. Regarding subset: CD45RA-negative fraction. The TCR was taken from a woman between 25 and 40 years old in good health. V gene TRBV28 combines with J gene TRBJ2-7; D ambiguous. The CDR3 DNA sequence: TGTGCCAGCAGTTTATCCCGCTGGCCCTACGAGCAGTACTTC. It specifies CASSLSRWPYEQYF.